The source of this T cell receptor (beta chain) is a study of beta chain features in type 1 diabetes. Turning to the study itself: Summed over all samples, the examined sorted cells came to roughly 110,000,000. Study results and caveats: People with Type 1 diabetes carried modestly yet significantly shorter TCRB CDR3s in all four CD4+ subsets.

As every portion of the isolated RNA was reverse transcribed, the sequencing read expressed TCRB transcripts. Clones were sequenced by immunoSEQ multiplex PCR, and TCRdb holds only the in-frame ones, with some missing. Among 70,000 to 95,000 clones listed, about a third were seen once. Only a few counts were recorded for this clone. Its antigen is unknown. Over 95% purity was reached by all sorted populations. Germline CDR1 is SGHNT and CDR2 is YENEEA. The CDR3 is 13 amino acids. The germline V and J ends were trimmed by 5 bases and 4 bases, with 10 bases remaining between them. The sample was stem cell memory CD4+ T cells from blood. This clonotype was obtained from a young woman in good health. The chain combines TRBV11-3 with TRBJ2-3; no reliable D call. In DNA, the CDR3 is TGTGCCAGCAGCCCGTTCCTCGCAGATACGCAGTATTTT. Translated: CASSPFLADTQYF.